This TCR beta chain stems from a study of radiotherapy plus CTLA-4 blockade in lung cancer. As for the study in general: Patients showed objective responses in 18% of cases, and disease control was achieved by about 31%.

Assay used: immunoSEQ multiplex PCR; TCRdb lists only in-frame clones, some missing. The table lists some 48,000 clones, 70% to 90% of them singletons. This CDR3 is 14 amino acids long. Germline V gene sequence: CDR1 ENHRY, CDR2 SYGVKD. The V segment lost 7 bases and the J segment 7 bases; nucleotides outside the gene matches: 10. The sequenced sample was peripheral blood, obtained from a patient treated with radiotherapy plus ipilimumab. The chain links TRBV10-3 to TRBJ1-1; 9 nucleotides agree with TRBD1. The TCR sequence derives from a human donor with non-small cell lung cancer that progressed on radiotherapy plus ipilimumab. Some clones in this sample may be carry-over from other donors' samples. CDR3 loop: CAIKRQGGENEAFF. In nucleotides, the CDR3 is TGTGCCATCAAGCGACAGGGGGGAGAAAATGAAGCTTTCTTT.